This T cell receptor beta chain comes out of a study of T-cell reconstitution after alpha-beta-depleted transplantation in children. This clonotype was observed many times. Library preparation (for TCRbeta) was performed with unique molecular identifiers. TCRdb analysed the PCR reads with MiXCR anew, one entry per CDR3 protein. This sample yields 230,000 or so distinct CDR3 sequences, of which about 8.8% are seen a single time; about 5% belongs to the top ten. The CDR3 consists of 15 residues. Germline CDR1 and CDR2: LNHNV and YYDKDF (reference sequence). The V gene lost 0 bases and the J gene lost 4 bases, with 13 bases spanning the gap.

V usage is TRBV15 and J usage is TRBJ2-7; unclear D gene. The receptor comes from a human donor who donated a stem cell graft to a child with SCID. The source was PBMCs from the stem cell graft donor, collected from the stem cell graft. CDR3 DNA: TGTGCCACCAGCAGAGAAGTGGATATGCGGTACGAGCAGTACTTC. It encodes CATSREVDMRYEQYF.